Below are 27 T cell receptor beta chains sequenced from a single sample in a study of OX40 agonist ivuxolimab in advanced cancers. Sequencing used immunoSEQ multiplex PCR; TCRdb keeps in-frame clones, though not all of them. The sample records roughly 72,000 clones, just under 95% being singletons. The sample was CD4+ or CD8+ T cells sorted from blood, taken in a trial of the OX40 agonist ivuxolimab. The receptors were sampled from an adult with an advanced solid tumor such as melanoma, head and neck, liver or kidney cancer.

V gene TRBV4-3 combines with J gene TRBJ2-7; D is tentatively TRBD1 or TRBD2 (5 bases each). Germline CDR1 and CDR2: LGHNA and YSLEER. Trimming removed 0 bases from V and 3 bases from J, with 9 bases in between. This CDR3 region has 14 residues. CDR3 protein: CASSQDWGNYEQYF. The CDR3 nucleotides are TGCGCCAGCAGCCAAGATTGGGGGAACTACGAGCAGTACTTC.

This chain's CDR3 is CASSHRAGGPADTQYF. Here the CDR3 DNA reads TGTGCCAGCAGCCATAGGGCGGGGGGGCCAGCAGATACGCAGTATTTT. The chain couples TRBV7-9 to TRBJ2-3, with 9 positions matching TRBD2. This CDR3 spans 16 amino acids. The junction had 10 bases not matched to a gene; V was cut back by 5 bases and J by 4 bases. CDR1 SEHNR and CDR2 FQNEAQ come from the germline V gene (reference sequence). Combining the CDR3 with reference TRBV7-9 and TRBJ2-3 gives the whole variable domain DTGVSQNPRHKITKRGQNVTFRCDPISEHNRLYWYRQTLGQGPEFLTYFQNEAQLEKSRLLSDRFSAERPKGSFSTLEIQRTEQGDSAMYLCASSHRAGGPADTQYFGPGTRLTVL.

The chain couples TRBV7-9 to TRBJ2-7; 10 bases agree with TRBD2. Germline V gene lookup returns CDR1 SEHNR and CDR2 FQNEAQ (reference sequence). The CDR3 is 15 amino acids. The V segment lost 1 base and the J segment 7 bases; nucleotides outside the gene matches: 7. The CDR3 sequence: CASSLDLAGAREQYF. The CDR3 DNA is TGTGCCAGCAGCTTAGACCTAGCGGGGGCGAGGGAGCAGTACTTC.

The V call is TRBV25-1, the J call TRBJ2-7; D gene ambiguous. CDR1 and CDR2 (germline): MGHDK, SYGVNS. The germline V and J ends were trimmed by 1 base and 3 bases, with 16 bases remaining between them. This CDR3 comprises 16 residues. In nucleotides, the CDR3 is TGTGCCAGCAGTGAATCAGTTGTCCGACGAGTCTACGAGCAGTACTTC. Encoded protein: CASSESVVRRVYEQYF.

The rearrangement uses TRBV5-1 and TRBJ1-5, with TRBD1 matching over 7 bases. Germline CDR1 reads SGHRS; CDR2 reads YFSETQ. V was pared by 1 base and J by 5 bases, with 3 bases of the junction left unmatched. The CDR3 sequence is 14 residues long. DNA for the CDR3: TGCGCCAGCAGCTTGATCCAGGGGGATCAGCCCCAGCATTTT. This codes for CASSLIQGDQPQHF.

CDR3 bases: TGTGCCAGCAGTTACTCCTTAGCGGGACGGAACAATGAGCAGTTCTTC. Protein: CASSYSLAGRNNEQFF. J is TRBJ2-1 and V is TRBV6-5, with 8 bases fitting TRBD2. This CDR3 has 16 residues. V shed 0 bases, J shed 5 bases, and the junction held 6 bases outside the gene matches. Germline V gives CDR1 MNHEY, CDR2 SVGAGI.

V usage is TRBV5-4 and J usage is TRBJ1-3; D not resolved. CDR1 and CDR2 (germline): SGHNT, YYREEE (reference sequence). CDR3 length: 16 amino acids. Trimming removed 4 bases from V and 3 bases from J, with 17 bases in between. The CDR3 protein is CASSPPAQENGNTIYF. The CDR3 nucleotides are TGTGCCAGCAGCCCCCCGGCCCAGGAAAATGGAAACACCATATATTTT.

The J gene is TRBJ2-1, the V gene TRBV7-8; 10 bases line up with TRBD1. Germline V CDR1 and CDR2: SGHVS, FQNEAQ. The CDR3 is made up of 17 amino acids. V was clipped by 2 bases and J by 7 bases; unmatched bases: 11. DNA for the CDR3: TGTGCCAGCAGCTTATGGCGTGGGACAGGGGCCAAGAATGAGCAGTTCTTC. Amino acids: CASSLWRGTGAKNEQFF.

The chain has TRBV9 and TRBJ2-3; D possibly corresponds to TRBD2 (7 bases). The germline gives CDR1 SGDLS, CDR2 YYNGEE. The CDR3 spans 15 residues. Trimming cost V 4 bases and J 2 bases, with 14 bases left between them. CDR3 residues: CASSHWGGPTDTQYF. The CDR3 DNA sequence: TGTGCCAGCAGCCATTGGGGGGGGCCCACAGATACGCAGTATTTT.

A few counts support this clone. This chain joins TRBV28 and TRBJ1-4; D is uncertain. This CDR3 has 15 amino acids. Germline V gene lookup returns CDR1 MDHEN and CDR2 SYDVKM. Trimming took 2 bases from V and 7 from J, leaving 14 bases between them. The CDR3 spells CASSLDYSNREKLFF. In DNA form, the CDR3 reads TGTGCCAGCAGTTTAGATTACAGTAACCGTGAAAAACTGTTTTTT.

The V and J genes are TRBV13 and TRBJ2-3; 7 bases are a match to TRBD1. The CDR3 is made up of 16 amino acids. Per the germline V gene, CDR1 is PRHDT and CDR2 is FYEKMQ (reference sequence). V lost 1 base to trimming and J lost 3 bases; unmatched junction nucleotides: 7. The CDR3 DNA reads as TGTGCCAGCAGCTTAGCCGGACAGGAAGTAACAGATACGCAGTATTTT. Protein product: CASSLAGQEVTDTQYF.

The rearrangement joins TRBV7-9 to TRBJ1-2; D gene uncertain. The CDR3 is made up of 13 amino acids. With 1 base removed from V and 6 bases from J, the gap between germline ends came to 9 bases. CDR1 is SEHNR, CDR2 FQNEAQ, per germline (reference sequence). CDR3: CASSLGSPHGYTF. For the CDR3, the DNA is TGTGCCAGCAGCTTAGGATCTCCACATGGCTACACCTTC.

This chain connects TRBV13 to TRBJ2-3; weak D call: TRBD2 (7 bases). From germline, CDR1 is PRHDT and CDR2 FYEKMQ (reference sequence). V gave up 5 bases and J gave up 6 bases, with 18 bases separating them. The CDR3 covers 15 residues. CDR3 protein: CASSLGGGRSDTQYF. The CDR3 DNA sequence: TGTGCCAGCAGCCTGGGAGGGGGGCGGTCGGATACGCAGTATTTT.

The chain couples TRBV4-1 to TRBJ1-2; 10 bases match TRBD1. The germline V gene encodes CDR1 MGHRA and CDR2 YSYEKL. The V gene end was trimmed by 4 bases and the J gene end by 2 bases; junction bases not matched to a gene: 4. The CDR3 covers 15 residues. The CDR3 DNA sequence: TGCGCCAGCAGCCCAAGACAGGGGGCGAACTATGGCTACACCTTC. Amino acids: CASSPRQGANYGYTF.

This chain connects TRBV18 to TRBJ1-1; no reliable D call. The CDR3 has 14 amino acids. Trimming pared 0 bases from V and 1 base from J, leaving 6 bases between. Germline CDR1 KGHSH, CDR2 LQKENI. The CDR3 bases are TGTGCCAGCTCACCACCAGATCAGAACACTGAAGCTTTCTTT. The encoded protein is CASSPPDQNTEAFF.

J is TRBJ2-3 and V is TRBV6-5; D unclear. Germline V gene lookup returns CDR1 MNHEY and CDR2 SVGAGI. The germline V and J ends were trimmed by 0 bases and 7 bases, with 8 bases remaining between them. The CDR3 covers 13 residues. CDR3: CASSYSGSYTQYF. CDR3 DNA sequence: TGTGCCAGCAGTTACTCGGGCAGCTATACGCAGTATTTT.

J is TRBJ2-3 and V is TRBV7-9; the D call may be TRBD1 or TRBD2 (5 bases each). CDR1 is SEHNR, CDR2 FQNEAQ, per germline (reference sequence). V lost 3 bases, J lost 0 bases, and 16 bases lay in between. The CDR3 is made up of 17 amino acids. The CDR3 DNA sequence: TGTGCCAGCAGCTTCGGTTACAGGACTTATAGCACAGATACGCAGTATTTT. Protein: CASSFGYRTYSTDTQYF. Full variable domain (missing parts from reference TRBV7-9 and TRBJ2-3): DTGVSQNPRHKITKRGQNVTFRCDPISEHNRLYWYRQTLGQGPEFLTYFQNEAQLEKSRLLSDRFSAERPKGSFSTLEIQRTEQGDSAMYLCASSFGYRTYSTDTQYFGPGTRLTVL.

The chain links TRBV5-1 to TRBJ2-7; D may match TRBD1 or TRBD2 (7 bases each). CDR3 length: 13 residues. Germline-derived CDR1 and CDR2 are SGHRS and YFSETQ. Trimming cost V 3 bases and J 6 bases, with 13 bases left between them. CDR3 loop: CASSWTGGGEQYF. CDR3 bases: TGCGCCAGCAGCTGGACAGGCGGGGGCGAGCAGTACTTC.

This chain connects TRBV6-5 to TRBJ2-2; TRBD2 aligns across 8 bases. CDR3 length: 13 residues. V trimming: 5 bases; J trimming: 6 bases; junction bases outside the gene matches: 2. Germline V gives CDR1 MNHEY, CDR2 SVGAGI. The CDR3 DNA sequence: TGTGCCAGCAGTCCGACTAGCGCCGGGGAGCTGTTTTTT. It specifies CASSPTSAGELFF.

The rearrangement joins TRBV2 to TRBJ2-3; the match to TRBD2 covers 11 bases. The CDR3 spans 16 residues. Germline V gives CDR1 SNHLY, CDR2 FYNNEI. V lost 2 bases and J lost 6; bases outside the gene matches: 7. The CDR3 DNA is TGTGCCAGCAGTGAACGGTTAGCGGGGGGGTATGATACGCAGTATTTT. This translates into CASSERLAGGYDTQYF.

This clone was seen just once. V and J are TRBV10-3 and TRBJ1-2; 8 bases are a match to TRBD1. The V and J ends lost 2 bases and 3 bases, in that order; junction bases with no gene match: 2. Germline-derived CDR1 and CDR2 are ENHRY and SYGVKD. The CDR3 is 14 residues long. The DNA for the CDR3 is TGTGCCATCAGTGAGCCGGGACAGGACTATGGCTACACCTTC. Its protein product is CAISEPGQDYGYTF.

The chain carries TRBV4-1 and TRBJ1-5, with D maybe TRBD1 (6 bases). Germline CDR1 reads MGHRA; CDR2 reads YSYEKL. V was shortened by 4 bases and J by 7 bases, with 14 bases between the two germline ends. There are 14 residues in the CDR3. This CDR3 reads CASSRTGTGQPQHF. The CDR3 DNA reads TGCGCCAGCAGCCGCACAGGGACCGGACAGCCCCAGCATTTT.

V gene TRBV29-1 combines with J gene TRBJ2-1; TRBD2 matches 13 bases. CDR1 is SQVTM and CDR2 is ANQGSEA in the germline V gene. This CDR3 is built from 16 residues. V trimming: 7 bases; J trimming: 12 bases; junction bases outside the gene matches: 18. The CDR3 reads CSAVLIGTSGEVGQFF. The CDR3 DNA is TGCAGCGCTGTGCTAATAGGGACTAGCGGGGAAGTAGGGCAGTTCTTC.

This chain links TRBV5-1 with TRBJ2-1; 8 bases map to TRBD2. Germline V gene lookup returns CDR1 SGHRS and CDR2 YFSETQ. V shed 2 bases and J 0 bases; nucleotides not matched to a gene: 4. The CDR3 has 16 amino acids. Here the CDR3 DNA reads TGCGCCAGCAGCTTCGGCGGGAGGAGCTCCTACAATGAGCAGTTCTTC. This codes for CASSFGGRSSYNEQFF.

As regards this clone: The same CDR3 also results from other DNA sequences found in this sample. The chain has TRBV27 and TRBJ2-1, with D perhaps matching TRBD2 (6 bases). Between the trimmed V and J ends, which lost 6 bases and 7 bases, there was a span of 10 bases. Germline loops: CDR1 MNHEY, CDR2 SMNVEV (reference sequence). The CDR3 contains 12 residues. CDR3 in DNA: TGTGCCAGCAGCTTTGGGGGGAATGAGCAGTTCTTC. It encodes CASSFGGNEQFF.

The chain combines TRBV27 with TRBJ1-1, with D possibly matching TRBD1 (6 bases). V lost 5 bases, J lost 4 bases, and 23 bases lay in between. Germline CDR1 MNHEY, CDR2 SMNVEV (reference sequence). This CDR3 is built from 17 residues. The CDR3, as DNA: TGTGCCAGCAGTAAATTGTCAGTCCTGTGGGGGCCCACTGAAGCTTTCTTT. Amino acid sequence: CASSKLSVLWGPTEAFF.

V usage is TRBV9 and J usage is TRBJ2-3; no definite D call. Trimming removed 0 bases at V and 4 bases at J, with 9 bases between. Germline CDR1 reads SGDLS; CDR2 reads YYNGEE. CDR3 length: 14 amino acids. CDR3 sequence reads: CASSVGRVADTQYF. In nucleotides, the CDR3 is TGTGCCAGCAGCGTAGGTCGGGTGGCAGATACGCAGTATTTT.